Following are 10 T cell receptor beta chains from one sample sequenced in a study of OX40 agonist ivuxolimab in advanced cancers. Clones were read by immunoSEQ multiplex PCR, and TCRdb kept only the in-frame ones, dropping some. Of some 70,000 clones listed, approximately 83% are singletons. Sequences were derived from CD4+ or CD8+ T cells sorted from blood, sampled in a trial of the OX40 agonist ivuxolimab. The receptor source for this set is an adult with an advanced solid tumor such as melanoma, head and neck, liver or kidney cancer.

This chain uses TRBV28 with TRBJ2-7; tentatively, D is TRBD1 or TRBD2 (5 bases each). This CDR3 is 12 amino acids long. CDR1 MDHEN and CDR2 SYDVKM come from the germline V gene. V was trimmed by 4 bases and J by 2 bases, leaving 6 bases between them. The CDR3 coding sequence is TGTGCCAGCAGTTCGGGACCCTACGAGCAGTACTTC. Translated, it gives CASSSGPYEQYF. The entire variable domain, with the rest obtained from reference TRBV28 and TRBJ2-7, is as follows: DVKVTQSSRYLVKRTGEKVFLECVQDMDHENMFWYRQDPGLGLRLIYFSYDVKMKEKGDIPEGYSVSREKKERFSLILESASTNQTSMYLCASSSGPYEQYFGPGTRLTVT.

This clone was seen more than once but under ten times. The V call is TRBV2, the J call TRBJ1-5, with D tentatively TRBD1 (6 bases). The V end lost 8 bases, the J end lost 7 bases, and 15 bases lay between the germline ends. The CDR3 is 13 amino acids. Germline V CDR1 and CDR2: SNHLY, FYNNEI. The CDR3 DNA reads TGTGCCAGCGCCCACAGGGAGAACCAGCCCCAGCATTTT. Its protein product is CASAHRENQPQHF.

The chain uses TRBV10-3 and TRBJ2-3; 16 nucleotides agree with TRBD2. The CDR3 sequence is 18 residues long. The germline V gene has CDR1 ENHRY and CDR2 SYGVKD. V shed 3 bases, J shed 5 bases, and the junction held 8 bases outside the gene matches. CDR3 DNA: TGTGCCATCAGTGAAAGGGGACTAGCGGGAGGGCGGGTAGATACGCAGTATTTT. Its protein is CAISERGLAGGRVDTQYF.

This chain connects TRBV19 to TRBJ2-5, with D perhaps TRBD1 (6 bases). Germline CDR1 and CDR2: LNHDA and SQIVND (reference sequence). The V and J ends lost 5 bases and 5 bases respectively, with 18 bases between them. There are 15 residues in the CDR3. The CDR3 DNA reads as TGTGCCAGTAGTCCCCTCTTGGGGGCCGGGGAGACCCAGTACTTC. This codes for CASSPLLGAGETQYF.

This clone came up once. The chain couples TRBV4-3 to TRBJ2-5; no definite D call. V was clipped by 0 bases and J by 7 bases, with 15 bases between them. The CDR3 contains 15 residues. Germline-derived CDR1 and CDR2 are LGHNA and YSLEER. The DNA of the CDR3 is TGCGCCAGCAGCCAAGATTTTACAGAGGACGGGACCCAGTACTTC. This translates into CASSQDFTEDGTQYF.

This clone occurred a few times. V and J are TRBV27 and TRBJ1-2; D possibly corresponds to TRBD1 (6 bases). The CDR3 extends over 14 amino acids. CDR1 and CDR2 (germline): MNHEY, SMNVEV (reference sequence). Trimming removed 6 bases from V and 8 bases from J, with 19 bases in between. CDR3 nucleotides: TGTGCCAGCAGCGTAGGACAGCAGATAAACGGCTACACCTTC. Translation: CASSVGQQINGYTF.

This chain links TRBV5-1 with TRBJ2-2; 13 bases map to TRBD2. V was pared by 4 bases and J by 6 bases, with 6 bases of the junction left unmatched. This CDR3 has 16 amino acids. CDR1 SGHRS and CDR2 YFSETQ come from the germline V gene. CDR3 region: CASSRTSGSRAGELFF. CDR3 nucleotides: TGCGCCAGCAGCCGGACTAGCGGGAGTAGGGCCGGGGAGCTGTTTTTT. Variable domain in full (rest from reference TRBV5-1 and TRBJ2-2): KAGVTQTPRYLIKTRGQQVTLSCSPISGHRSVSWYQQTPGQGLQFLFEYFSETQRNKGNFPGRFSGRQFSNSRSEMNVSTLELGDSALYLCASSRTSGSRAGELFFGEGSRLTVL.

Concerning this clone: This sample includes further DNA sequences coding for the same CDR3. This chain joins TRBV15 and TRBJ2-7; 9 bases map to TRBD1. Per germline, CDR1 LNHNV and CDR2 YYDKDF (reference sequence). V lost 3 bases to trimming and J lost 6 bases; unmatched junction nucleotides: 0. The CDR3 consists of 12 residues. This CDR3 reads CATSRDRGEQYF. The CDR3 DNA reads as TGTGCCACCAGCAGGGACAGGGGCGAGCAGTACTTC. The complete variable domain, with remaining parts taken from reference TRBV15 and TRBJ2-7, reads DAMVIQNPRYQVTQFGKPVTLSCSQTLNHNVMYWYQQKSSQAPKLLFHYYDKDFNNEADTPDNFQSRRPNTSFCFLDIRSPGLGDTAMYLCATSRDRGEQYFGPGTRLTVT.

This chain links TRBV11-2 with TRBJ2-5; possibly TRBD2 for D (5 bases). The CDR3 is 15 residues long. CDR1 is SGHAT, CDR2 FQNNGV, per germline. Trimming took 2 bases from V and 1 from J, leaving 11 bases between them. The CDR3 protein is CASSLWTGVQETQYF. The DNA for the CDR3 is TGTGCCAGCAGCTTATGGACTGGAGTCCAAGAGACCCAGTACTTC.

This chain joins TRBV12-5 and TRBJ1-4; a weak D match, TRBD1 (5 bases). Trimming stripped 5 bases from V and 4 bases from J, with 14 bases between. This CDR3 has 15 amino acids. Germline V gives CDR1 LGHNT, CDR2 FRNRAP. For the CDR3, the DNA is TGTGCTAGTGGTGATACCGACAGCCTTAATGAAAAACTGTTTTTT. Residues: CASGDTDSLNEKLFF. The complete variable domain, with remaining parts taken from reference TRBV12-5 and TRBJ1-4, reads DARVTQTPRHKVTEMGQEVTMRCQPILGHNTVFWYRQTMMQGLELLAYFRNRAPLDDSGMPKDRFSAEMPDATLATLKIQPSEPRDSAVYFCASGDTDSLNEKLFFGSGTQLSVL.